This T cell receptor (beta chain) was identified in a study of regulatory T cells in long-lasting Graves disease (dated by TCRdb to 2020 to 2023). About the investigation overall: Antithyroid drugs had been taken for less than 3 months by newly diagnosed Graves' disease patients. The study was registered as a clinical trial and conducted in China. A total of about 35 samples underwent TCR sequencing, from roughly 13 patients with persistent Graves' disease and around 20 patients with newly diagnosed Graves' disease. Peripheral blood TCR sequencing and RNA sequencing compared persistent Graves' disease patients with newly diagnosed Graves' disease patients.

The time point tag for this specimen amounts to: newly diagnosed GD, antithyroid drugs for less than 3 months. For both TCR sequencing and RNA sequencing, RNA was extracted from PBMCs using TRIzol. The diagnosis of Graves' disease followed American Thyroid Association guidelines. Patients for the study were recruited at an endocrinology department in Xi'an, China. Each patient gave roughly 8.4 milliliters of peripheral blood, collected in an EDTA anticoagulant tube. Ficoll Paque Plus density gradient separation was used to isolate PBMCs, and no further T cell sorting was performed. An Agilent 2100 Bioanalyzer and agarose gel were used to check RNA quality, and a NanoDrop 2000 was used to measure RNA concentration. Library prep was done by multiplex PCR. Sequencing was performed on an Illumina HiSeq 4000. iRepertoire HTBI primers and Arm-PCR amplification of CDR3 regions were used to construct TCR beta libraries. PCR products were gel purified before sequencing. Per the authors' processing: Across samples, roughly 60 TRBV and roughly 13 TRBJ segments were identified and used for gene usage analysis of CDR3 amino acid clonotypes. COPE and FqMerger were used to merge the filtered high-quality paired reads into contigs. BLAST was used to align contigs to IMGT TRBV, TRBD and TRBJ reference genes, and CDR3 was defined according to IMGT. Clonotypes above 0.1% frequency were classified as highly expanded clones. Repertoire diversity was measured by Shannon entropy, and V-J evenness by the Gini coefficient. A clonotype was considered public if more than one individual shared it. TCRdb's own reprocessing of the public reads used fastp at Q25 and MiXCR and kept productive beta chains. Rows with one shared CDR3 protein collapse into an entry with the most common genes and DNA. TCRdb, not the original authors, processed these V and J calls. Counted in this sample were about 220,000 distinct CDR3 sequences; roughly 20% of them appeared once. About an eighth of the sample goes to the ten largest clones.

This clonotype was seen at least ten times. Its antigen is still unknown. Base-call qualities are not available, and no considerably larger clone is one nucleotide away. Ends trimmed: V by 4 bases, J by 7 bases; bases unmatched to a gene: 7. CDR1 LGHDT and CDR2 YNNKEL are derived from the germline V gene (reference sequence). From its cysteine to its phenylalanine, the CDR3 spans 15 amino acids. Only the CDR3 portion is preserved as DNA: 45 bases, with reading frame beginning at the first base. Overall study outcomes, separate from this receptor: Persistent disease showed preferential use of TRBV28, TRBJ1-2 and TRBJ2-5, whereas newly diagnosed disease favored TRBV20-1 and TRBJ2-1. Patients with persistent disease shared more public clonotypes (approximately 2,500) than newly diagnosed patients did (more than 900). The authors acknowledged the small sample size as a limitation that may reduce accuracy. The study examined only peripheral blood because the primary lesion, thyroid tissue, could not be accessed. Only the TCR beta chain was sequenced and analyzed. Persistent Graves' disease patients showed lower TCR Shannon entropy and fewer highly expanded clones than newly diagnosed patients, suggesting clonal expansion.

Separately, the same data were catalogued under a study of T cells in Graves' hyperthyroidism and ophthalmopathy. The second source states: A patient counted as having stable Graves' hyperthyroidism if no progression to ophthalmopathy occurred over 18 months of follow-up. Hyperthyroidism patients were newly diagnosed, had a disease duration of under 2 months, and were aged 18 to 65 years. Any patient with an uncontrolled infection, another autoimmune disease, pregnancy or lactation was excluded. Diagnoses were established on the basis of clinical symptoms, serum thyroxine and TRAb, thyroid ultrasound, and orbital computed tomography. The first round of RT-PCR for the TCR CDR3 was performed with the HTBI primer set and the Qiagen OneStep RT-PCR kit. Most expanded thyroid clonotypes (frequency above 0.001) were also found in blood, which suggests that blood repertoires may mirror thyroid immune responses. In cross-validation, a model built on a 13 V-J signature told ophthalmopathy apart from stable hyperthyroidism with 85% to 90% sensitivity and about 81% specificity, and in testing the same model reached 80%/75%. In validation, progression to ophthalmopathy was predicted by the model with more than 65% sensitivity and nearly 75% specificity, a median of roughly six months before onset. To identify TCR V-J signatures that set the groups apart, the researchers used a discovery cohort of 100 patients, made up of about 44 with Graves' ophthalmopathy and approximately 57 with stable Graves' hyperthyroidism. An independent validation cohort of fewer than 20 hyperthyroidism patients and about 16 patients who later progressed to ophthalmopathy tested prospective prediction of ophthalmopathy. The approximately 95 discovery patients were divided at random into training and test sets in a 7:3 ratio. The study also compared thyroid tissue and blood T-cell repertoires from 5 to 7 Graves' hyperthyroidism patients. Following sampling, methimazole starting at 30 mg daily was given to hyperthyroidism patients, and high-dose intravenous methylprednisolone was given to ophthalmopathy patients. Libraries were constructed in a second round of multiplex PCR, after which size selection and purification were carried out. Paired-end sequencing of the libraries was performed with 100 bp reads on an Illumina HiSeq2000. SOAPnuke was used to process the raw data, throwing out any read that contained adapters or uncalled bases, had a mean Phred below 15, or lacked an exact constant-primer or identifier match. COPE v1.2.5 was used to merge high-quality paired reads, and clonotypes were defined as unique nucleotide sequences. Clonotypes were aligned to IMGT TRBV, TRBD and TRBJ reference segments using MiTCR v1.1. Analysis was restricted to V-J combinations with a frequency above 0.0001, which covered 99% to 99.2% of repertoires. A TCS score was defined as the ratio between F50 (clonal expansion) and ExV (chaos), using BLOSUM62-based TCRdist between CDR3 peptides within each V-J. Welch's t-statistics and random forest reduced just over 500 V-J features to roughly 13, which were used in a naive Bayes classifier (R e1071). Sample size was not statistically predetermined, and investigators were not blinded to group allocation. The paper reports TCR Vbeta CDR3 sequencing of some 140 peripheral blood samples: approximately 41 ophthalmopathy, under 85 hyperthyroidism and approximately 17 progressor patients.

The TCR was taken from a woman aged 25 to 39 with Graves disease. Donor details come from another sample of the same person, matched by shared clones. Here the sequenced sample was peripheral blood mononuclear cells (PBMCs), taken at new diagnosis, from a patient treated with antithyroid drugs. The sequence links TRBV3-1 to TRBJ2-1; 10 middle bases align to TRBD1. The nucleotides are TGTGCCAGCAGCCGAGGGACAGGGGAGGGAAATGAGCAGTTCTTC. This translates into CASSRGTGEGNEQFF.